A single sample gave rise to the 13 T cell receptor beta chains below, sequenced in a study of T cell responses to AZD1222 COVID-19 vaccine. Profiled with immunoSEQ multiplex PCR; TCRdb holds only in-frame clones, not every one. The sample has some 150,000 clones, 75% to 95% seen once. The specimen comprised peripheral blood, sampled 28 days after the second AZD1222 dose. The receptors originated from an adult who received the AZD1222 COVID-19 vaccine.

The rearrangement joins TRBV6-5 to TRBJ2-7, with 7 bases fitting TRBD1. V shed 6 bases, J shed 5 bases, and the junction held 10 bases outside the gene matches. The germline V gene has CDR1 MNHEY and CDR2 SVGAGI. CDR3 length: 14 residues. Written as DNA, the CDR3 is TGTGCCAGCAGACCCGGGACAGAAGCCGACGAGCAGTACTTC. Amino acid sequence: CASRPGTEADEQYF.

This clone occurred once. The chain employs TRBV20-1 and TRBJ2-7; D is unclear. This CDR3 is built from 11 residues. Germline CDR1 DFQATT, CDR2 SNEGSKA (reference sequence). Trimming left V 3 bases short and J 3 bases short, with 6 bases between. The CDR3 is CSARWGYEQYF. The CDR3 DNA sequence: TGCAGTGCTAGGTGGGGCTACGAGCAGTACTTC.

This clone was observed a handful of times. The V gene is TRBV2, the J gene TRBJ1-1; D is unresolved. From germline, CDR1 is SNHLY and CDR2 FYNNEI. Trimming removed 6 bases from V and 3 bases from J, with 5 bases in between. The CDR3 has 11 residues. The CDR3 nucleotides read TGTGCCAGCAGGTTGGACACTGAAGCTTTCTTT. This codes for CASRLDTEAFF.

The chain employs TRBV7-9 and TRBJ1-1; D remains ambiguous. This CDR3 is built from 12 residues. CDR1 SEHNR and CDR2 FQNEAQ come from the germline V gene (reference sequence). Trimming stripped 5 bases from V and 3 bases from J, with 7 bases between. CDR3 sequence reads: CASSVGDTEAFF. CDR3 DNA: TGTGCCAGCAGCGTAGGAGACACTGAAGCTTTCTTT.

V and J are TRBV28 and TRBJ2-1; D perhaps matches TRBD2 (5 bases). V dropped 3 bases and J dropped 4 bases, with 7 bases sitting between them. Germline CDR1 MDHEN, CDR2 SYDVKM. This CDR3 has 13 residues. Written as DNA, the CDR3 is TGTGCCAGCAGTTTGGGCGGGTACAATGAGCAGTTCTTC. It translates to CASSLGGYNEQFF.

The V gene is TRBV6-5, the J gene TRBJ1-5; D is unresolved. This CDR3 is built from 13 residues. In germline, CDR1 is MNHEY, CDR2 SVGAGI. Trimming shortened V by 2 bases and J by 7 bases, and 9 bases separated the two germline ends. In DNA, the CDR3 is TGTGCCAGCAGTTACGATGTCGGACAGCCCCAGCATTTT. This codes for CASSYDVGQPQHF.

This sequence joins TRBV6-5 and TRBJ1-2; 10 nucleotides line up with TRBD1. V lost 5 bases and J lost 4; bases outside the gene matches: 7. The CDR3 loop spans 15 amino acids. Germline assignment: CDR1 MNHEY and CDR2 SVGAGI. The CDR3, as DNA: TGTGCCAGCAGTATCGGACAGGGGGGCATCTATGGCTACACCTTC. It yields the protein CASSIGQGGIYGYTF.

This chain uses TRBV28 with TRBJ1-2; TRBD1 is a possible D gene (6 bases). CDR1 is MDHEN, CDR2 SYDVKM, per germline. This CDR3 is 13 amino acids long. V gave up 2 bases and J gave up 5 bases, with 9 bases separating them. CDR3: CASSLGGRYGYTF. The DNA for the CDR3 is TGTGCCAGCAGTTTAGGGGGGCGGTATGGCTACACCTTC.

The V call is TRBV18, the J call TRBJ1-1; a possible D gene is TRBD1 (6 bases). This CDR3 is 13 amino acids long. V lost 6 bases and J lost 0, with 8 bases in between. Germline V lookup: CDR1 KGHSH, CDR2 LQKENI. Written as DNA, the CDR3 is TGTGCCAGCTCCGGGACACTGAACACTGAAGCTTTCTTT. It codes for CASSGTLNTEAFF.

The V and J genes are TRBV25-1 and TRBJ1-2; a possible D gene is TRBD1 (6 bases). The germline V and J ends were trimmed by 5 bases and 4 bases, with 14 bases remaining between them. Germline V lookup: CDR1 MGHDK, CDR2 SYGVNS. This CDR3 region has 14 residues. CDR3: CASSPGANGYGYTF. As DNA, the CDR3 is TGTGCCAGCAGTCCAGGGGCTAATGGCTATGGCTACACCTTC.

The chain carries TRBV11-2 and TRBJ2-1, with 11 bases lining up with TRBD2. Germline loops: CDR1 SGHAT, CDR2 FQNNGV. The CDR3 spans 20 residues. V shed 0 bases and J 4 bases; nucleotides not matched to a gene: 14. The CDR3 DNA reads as TGTGCCAGCAGCTTAGATCCCAGGGGCTTTAGCGGGAGGGCTTACAATGAGCAGTTCTTC. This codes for CASSLDPRGFSGRAYNEQFF.

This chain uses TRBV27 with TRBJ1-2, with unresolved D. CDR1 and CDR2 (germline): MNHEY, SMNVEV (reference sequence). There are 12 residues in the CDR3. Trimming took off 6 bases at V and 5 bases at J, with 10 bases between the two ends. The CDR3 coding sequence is TGTGCCAGCAGCCAACTGGGGTATGGCTACACCTTC. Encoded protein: CASSQLGYGYTF.

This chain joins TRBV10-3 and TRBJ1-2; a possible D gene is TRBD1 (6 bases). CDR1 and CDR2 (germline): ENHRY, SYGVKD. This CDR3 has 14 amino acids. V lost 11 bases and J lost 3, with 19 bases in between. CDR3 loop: CAVNEQGSYYGYTF. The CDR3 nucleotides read TGTGCCGTCAATGAACAGGGTTCATACTATGGCTACACCTTC.